This T cell receptor beta chain was found in a study of human T cells and chemical hapten exposure. In the study overall: Small pooled library volume differences mainly caused per-sample TCR yield variation.

The CDR3 is made up of 11 amino acids. Trimming took off 4 bases at V and 4 bases at J, with 4 bases between the two ends. Germline-derived CDR1 and CDR2 are PRHDT and FYEKMQ (reference sequence). This clonotype showed up many times. What it recognizes is unknown. Time point of the sample: healthy volunteer bleed at 6 weeks. Whole blood that had not been fractionated was the source of extracted total RNA. Original methodology: Sample TCR counts, which ranged from roughly 23,224 to 750,000, had a median of 95,638. TCRdb used MiXCR to reprocess the RACE reads, holding one entry per CDR3 protein. For this entry, the V and J calls and clone size follow TCRdb and not the study's own pipeline. The repertoire has about 77,000 distinct CDR3 sequences, about 9.2% of them found once; the top ten carry about 1.7%. Study observations and caveats: With DPC sensitization, TCRs exceeding 1 in 1000 frequency showed no change.

The chain couples TRBV13 to TRBJ1-1; D not resolved. The receptor was isolated from a female donor in good health. Some clones in this sample may be carry-over from other donors' samples. Sequenced: whole blood. CDR3 sequence: CASSWGTEAFF. The DNA for the CDR3 is TGTGCCAGCAGCTGGGGCACTGAAGCTTTCTTT.